This T cell receptor (beta chain) was sequenced for a study of shared clonotypes between healthy human individuals. Study information: Donors consisted of a couple of women and a few men between 18 and 49.

The study's findings and limits: In having few donors, the study represented limited genetic and exposure-history diversity.

Regarding this clone: Antigen specificity is unknown.

The protocol was immunoSEQ multiplex PCR, while the TCRdb copy is restricted to in-frame clones and leaves out a portion. The sample has roughly 2 million clones; around 95% are singletons. V was pared by 5 bases and J by 2 bases, with 6 bases of the junction left unmatched. This CDR3 is 15 amino acids long. CDR1 and CDR2 (germline): SNHLY, FYNNEI. The chain links TRBV2 to TRBJ1-1; 9 nucleotides agree with TRBD1. The sequence was collected from a man aged 18 to 30 in good health. Specimen: naive CD4+ T cells sorted from blood. Subset given: CD45RA+ positively selected. CDR3 protein: CASSTRQGDNTEAFF. CDR3 bases: TGTGCCAGCAGTACCAGACAGGGGGATAACACTGAAGCTTTCTTT.